Below are 9 T cell receptor beta chains sequenced from a single sample in a study of tumor-infiltrating lymphocytes in primary liver carcinoma. A constant-region primer primed TCR beta cDNA synthesis from 400 to 600 ng of total RNA. For TCR beta, libraries were produced by three nested multiplex PCR rounds using slightly modified ARM-PCR. TRBV1-TRBV30 forward primers and a C-beta reverse primer were used in the first two PCR rounds, which each ran for 9 to 10 cycles. TCRdb re-called the multiplex PCR reads with MiXCR, one entry per CDR3 protein. The sample lists over 100,000 distinct CDR3 sequences, under 70% occurring once. Bulk tissue was left unsorted, and RNA and DNA were co-extracted from 20-30 mg of it. What was sequenced was tumor-adjacent normal liver tissue. The receptors derive from a woman aged 60-70 years with primary liver carcinoma and hepatitis B virus infection.

The sample holds a few counts of this clonotype. A much larger clone differs by one base, so this may be a read error. The V gene is TRBV12-3 or TRBV12-4, the J gene TRBJ2-7, with 10 bases fitting TRBD2. The CDR3 consists of 17 residues. CDR3 sequence reads: CANSLGLLAGLTYEQYF. In nucleotides, the CDR3 is TGTGCCAACAGTTTAGGCCTACTAGCGGGACTAACCTACGAGCAGTACTTC.

This clonotype was counted many times. The chain couples TRBV5-1 to TRBJ1-6; a possible D gene is TRBD1 (5 bases). Germline loops: CDR1 SGHRS, CDR2 YFSETQ. The ends were cut back, 0 bases at V and 9 bases at J, with 7 bases in the middle. CDR3 length: 13 residues. In DNA, the CDR3 is TGCGCCAGCAGCTTGGGAGACAGTTCACCCCTCCACTTT. Protein sequence: CASSLGDSSPLHF.

This clonotype has only one observation. The chain uses TRBV5-6 and TRBJ1-6; no clear D gene. V lost 9 bases to trimming and J lost 7 bases, with 11 bases between them. Germline V gene lookup returns CDR1 SGHDT and CDR2 YYEEEE. This CDR3 is 12 amino acids long. CDR3 region: CATSAYNSPLHF. CDR3 sequence (DNA): TGTGCCACCAGTGCGTACAATTCACCCCTCCACTTT.

As for this clonotype: Germline and junction disagree at one end, which may indicate a read error. The chain employs TRBV12-3 or TRBV12-4 and TRBJ2-7; no clear D. The CDR3 consists of 15 residues. This CDR3 is CASNLWGRKAYEQHF. Written as DNA, the CDR3 is TGTGCCAGCAATTTATGGGGAAGAAAAGCCTACGAGCAGCACTTC.

The CDR3 spells CASSTWGCSLFF. DNA for the CDR3: TGTGCCAGCAGCACATGGGGGTGCAGTCTGTTCTTC. V usage is TRBV11-3 and J usage is TRBJ2-1, with D perhaps being TRBD1 or TRBD2 (5 bases each). The CDR3 contains 12 residues. Between the trimmed V and J ends, which lost 5 bases and 15 bases, there was a span of 17 bases. CDR1 is SGHNT and CDR2 is YENEEA in the germline V gene.

Note on this clonotype: A junction end diverges from the germline sequence, so it may reflect a read error. The rearrangement links TRBV14 to TRBJ1-2; 8 nucleotides match TRBD1. The CDR3 is 16 amino acids. The germline V gene has CDR1 SGHDN and CDR2 FVKESK. The CDR3 region has the DNA TGTGCCAGCAGTCAATACGACCAGGGGGCCCACTATCGCTACACCTTC. This codes for CASSQYDQGAHYRYTF.

The rearrangement links TRBV29-1 to TRBJ1-1, with D maybe TRBD1 (5 bases). Germline assignment: CDR1 SQVTM and CDR2 ANQGSEA. CDR3 length: 17 residues. V was shortened by 3 bases and J by 10 bases, with 30 bases between the two germline ends. The CDR3 sequence: CSVDREGPTVMKSVAFF. The CDR3 bases are TGCAGCGTTGACAGGGAGGGGCCAACGGTCATGAAATCTGTAGCTTTCTTT.

A remark on this clonotype: Germline is not matched at one junction end, which may reflect a read error. This chain joins TRBV11-2 and TRBJ2-3, with D unresolved. The length of the CDR3 is 17 residues. Germline assignment: CDR1 SGHAT and CDR2 FQNNGV. CDR3 sequence (DNA): TGCACCAGCAGCCTAGGGATTCGAAGGGAAGGCACAGATACGCAGTATTTT. It codes for CTSSLGIRREGTDTQYF.

This clonotype was seen many times. The chain carries TRBV6-5 and TRBJ2-3; unclear D gene. CDR3 length: 14 amino acids. Looked up from germline, CDR1 is MNHEY and CDR2 is SVGAGI. Deletions cut 6 bases from V and 2 bases from J, with 12 bases between. CDR3 loop: CASRGPISTDTQYF. The DNA of the CDR3 is TGTGCCAGCAGAGGACCGATCTCCACAGATACGCAGTATTTT.